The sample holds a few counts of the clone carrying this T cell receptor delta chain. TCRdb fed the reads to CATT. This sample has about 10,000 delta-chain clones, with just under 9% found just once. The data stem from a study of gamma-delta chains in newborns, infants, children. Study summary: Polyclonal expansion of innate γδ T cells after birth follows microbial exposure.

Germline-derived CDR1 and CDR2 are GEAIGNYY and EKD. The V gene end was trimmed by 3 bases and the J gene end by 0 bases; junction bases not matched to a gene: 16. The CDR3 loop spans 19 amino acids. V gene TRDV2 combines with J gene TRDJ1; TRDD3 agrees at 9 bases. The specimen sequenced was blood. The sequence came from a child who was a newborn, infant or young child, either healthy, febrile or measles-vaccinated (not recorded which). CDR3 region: CACDGVLGDPYPYTDKLIF. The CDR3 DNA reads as TGTGCCTGTGACGGCGTACTGGGGGACCCCTATCCGTACACCGATAAACTCATCTTT.